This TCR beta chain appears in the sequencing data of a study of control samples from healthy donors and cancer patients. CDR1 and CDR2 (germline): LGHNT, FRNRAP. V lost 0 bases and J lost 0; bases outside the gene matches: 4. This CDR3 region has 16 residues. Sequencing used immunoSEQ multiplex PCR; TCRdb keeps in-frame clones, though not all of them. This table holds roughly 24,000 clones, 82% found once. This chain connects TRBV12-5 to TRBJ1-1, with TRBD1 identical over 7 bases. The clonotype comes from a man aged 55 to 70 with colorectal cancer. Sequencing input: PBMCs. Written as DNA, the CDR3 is TGTGCTAGTGGTTTGGTAACCGGGACAGTGAACACTGAAGCTTTCTTT. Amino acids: CASGLVTGTVNTEAFF.